The 28 T cell receptor beta chains listed next were all sequenced from one sample in a study of blood T cell repertoires in COVID-19. Using immunoSEQ multiplex PCR, the repertoire was profiled, and TCRdb retains in-frame clones only, with some absent. The profile covers about 200,000 clones, with 83% appearing a single time and 2% to 3% taken by the ten largest. The sample taken for sequencing was peripheral blood. The receptors here all came from a woman between 40 and 55 years old with active or convalescent COVID-19.

This sequence joins TRBV3-1 (or the pseudogene TRBV3-2) and TRBJ2-5; 16 bases map to TRBD2. The V gene's germline CDR1 is LGHDT and CDR2 YNNKEL (reference sequence). The CDR3 totals 19 residues. V lost 3 bases, J lost 5 bases, and 12 bases stayed unmatched. The CDR3 coding sequence is TGTGCCAGCAGCCACCAGGGACTAGCGGGAGGGCCGATAGTTGAGACCCAGTACTTC. Translation: CASSHQGLAGGPIVETQYF.

In its sample, this clone was seen once. The chain carries TRBV3-1 (or the pseudogene TRBV3-2) and TRBJ1-1; D might be TRBD1 (5 bases). Germline values: CDR1 LGHDT, CDR2 YNNKEL (reference sequence). The V end lost 4 bases, the J end lost 0 bases, and 18 bases lay between the germline ends. This CDR3 spans 17 amino acids. CDR3 region: CASSLQITGDLNTEAFF. In DNA form, the CDR3 reads TGTGCCAGCAGCCTGCAAATAACAGGTGACCTGAACACTGAAGCTTTCTTT.

This clone was picked up one time. The chain combines TRBV27 with TRBJ1-1; D is undetermined. The CDR3 loop spans 16 amino acids. V was clipped by 2 bases and J by 5 bases, with 18 bases between them. CDR1 and CDR2 (germline): MNHEY, SMNVEV (reference sequence). The chain's CDR3 is CASSLRLESSRTEAFF. As DNA, the CDR3 is TGTGCCAGCAGTTTAAGGTTGGAGTCTAGTAGGACTGAAGCTTTCTTT.

This rearrangement joins TRBV21-1 to TRBJ2-7; TRBD2, as called in the table, went unchecked against the DNA. TRBV21-1 is recorded as a pseudogene. This CDR3 has 16 amino acids. The CDR3 DNA is TGTGCCAGCAGCCCCGCGACTAGCGGGTACTCCTACGAGCAGTACTTC. Its translation: CASSPATSGYSYEQYF.

A single count supports this clone. The genes are TRBV7-9 and TRBJ1-4; the match to TRBD1 covers 8 bases. Germline V gene sequence: CDR1 SEHNR, CDR2 FQNEAQ (reference sequence). V lost 5 bases and J lost 7; bases outside the gene matches: 6. This CDR3 is 14 amino acids long. CDR3 nucleotides: TGTGCCAGCAGCCCGTGGACAGGGCGTGAAAAACTGTTTTTT. Amino acids: CASSPWTGREKLFF.

This chain joins TRBV15 and TRBJ2-5, with 9 bases identical to TRBD2. The trim removed 4 bases at V and 4 bases at J, leaving 4 bases unmatched. The CDR3 is made up of 14 amino acids. Germline lookup yields CDR1 LNHNV and CDR2 YYDKDF (reference sequence). CDR3 loop: CATSISGGIETQYF. CDR3 coding DNA: TGTGCCACCAGCATAAGCGGGGGGATAGAGACCCAGTACTTC.

This sequence joins TRBV19 and TRBJ1-2; the D gene is possibly TRBD1 (6 bases). The germline V and J ends were trimmed by 9 bases and 2 bases, with 7 bases remaining between them. This CDR3 is 11 amino acids long. Germline V gives CDR1 LNHDA, CDR2 SQIVND (reference sequence). The CDR3 DNA reads TGTGCCAGCGGACAGAACTATGGCTACACCTTC. Residues: CASGQNYGYTF.

This clone was observed many times. The V gene is TRBV25-1, the J gene TRBJ1-3; 7 positions agree with TRBD1. V lost 6 bases and J lost 2; bases outside the gene matches: 7. The CDR3 has 15 amino acids. The V gene's germline CDR1 is MGHDK and CDR2 SYGVNS. CDR3 sequence (DNA): TGTGCCAGCAGCCCTACAGGGGACGCTGGAAACACCATATATTTT. It yields the protein CASSPTGDAGNTIYF.

The chain couples TRBV7-8 to TRBJ2-7; 15 bases align to TRBD2. This CDR3 has 17 residues. Germline CDR1 SGHVS, CDR2 FQNEAQ. Trimming took 5 bases from V and 2 from J; bases not matched to a gene: 7. The CDR3 region is CASSKMGLAGGTYEQYF. The CDR3 DNA is TGTGCCAGCAGCAAGATGGGACTAGCGGGGGGCACCTACGAGCAGTACTTC. The variable domain in full, with the rest retrieved from reference TRBV7-8 and TRBJ2-7, is GAGVSQSPRYKVAKRGQDVALRCDPISGHVSLFWYQQALGQGPEFLTYFQNEAQLDKSGLPSDRFFAERPEGSVSTLKIQRTQQEDSAVYLCASSKMGLAGGTYEQYFGPGTRLTVT.

This chain joins TRBV29-1 and TRBJ1-1; unclear D gene. Between the trimmed V and J ends, which lost 4 bases and 0 bases, there was a span of 6 bases. This CDR3 comprises 12 residues. CDR1 is SQVTM, CDR2 ANQGSEA, per germline. The CDR3 sequence: CSVGRVNTEAFF. In DNA form, the CDR3 reads TGCAGCGTTGGACGGGTGAACACTGAAGCTTTCTTT.

This clone showed up just once. The J gene is TRBJ2-7, the V gene TRBV11-2; a weak D match, TRBD1 (7 bases). The CDR3 contains 15 residues. The germline V gene encodes CDR1 SGHAT and CDR2 FQNNGV. V was trimmed by 3 bases and J by 3 bases, leaving 15 bases between them. CDR3 protein: CASSFRGASYYEQYF. CDR3 sequence (DNA): TGTGCCAGCAGCTTCAGGGGGGCCTCCTACTACGAGCAGTACTTC. Using reference TRBV11-2 and TRBJ2-7 for the parts outside the CDR3, the full variable domain is EAGVAQSPRYKIIEKRQSVAFWCNPISGHATLYWYQQILGQGPKLLIQFQNNGVVDDSQLPKDRFSAERLKGVDSTLKIQPAKLEDSAVYLCASSFRGASYYEQYFGPGTRLTVT.

This clone was seen just once. This chain connects TRBV6-5 to TRBJ1-2; the match to TRBD1 covers 8 bases. CDR3 size: 13 residues. With 6 bases clipped from V and 8 bases from J, the junction kept 8 bases outside the gene matches. Looked up from germline, CDR1 is MNHEY and CDR2 is SVGAGI. The CDR3 here is CASRPQGEWGYTF. CDR3 sequence (DNA): TGTGCCAGCAGACCACAGGGGGAGTGGGGCTACACCTTC.

The rearrangement joins TRBV2 to TRBJ1-2; D call uncertain. Germline V gene lookup returns CDR1 SNHLY and CDR2 FYNNEI. V lost 6 bases to trimming and J lost 8 bases, with 16 bases between them. The CDR3 is 13 amino acids. CDR3 DNA: TGTGCCAGCAGCGAGGGAGGACCGCGCGGCTACACCTTC. Amino acid sequence: CASSEGGPRGYTF.

This chain uses TRBV29-1 with TRBJ2-5, with 10 nucleotides matching TRBD2. CDR1 SQVTM and CDR2 ANQGSEA come from the germline V gene. Trimming at V came to 5 bases and at J to 4 bases, leaving 7 bases not matched to a gene. This CDR3 has 14 residues. This CDR3 reads CSVRRAGGPETQYF. The CDR3 nucleotides read TGCAGCGTTCGGAGAGCGGGAGGGCCAGAGACCCAGTACTTC. Full variable domain (remainder filled in from reference TRBV29-1 and TRBJ2-5): SAVISQKPSRDICQRGTSLTIQCQVDSQVTMMFWYRQQPGQSLTLIATANQGSEATYESGFVIDKFPISRPNLTFSTLTVSNMSPEDSSIYLCSVRRAGGPETQYFGPGTRLLVL.

The chain is built from TRBV28 and TRBJ2-7; 11 positions match TRBD1. V gave up 4 bases and J gave up 4 bases; unmatched junction bases: 6. This CDR3 region has 15 residues. The V gene's germline CDR1 is MDHEN and CDR2 SYDVKM. CDR3 protein: CASSSPGTGGYEQYF. The CDR3 bases are TGTGCCAGCAGTTCTCCCGGGACAGGGGGTTACGAGCAGTACTTC. The full variable domain, rest sourced from reference TRBV28 and TRBJ2-7, is DVKVTQSSRYLVKRTGEKVFLECVQDMDHENMFWYRQDPGLGLRLIYFSYDVKMKEKGDIPEGYSVSREKKERFSLILESASTNQTSMYLCASSSPGTGGYEQYFGPGTRLTVT.

J is TRBJ2-7 and V is TRBV24-1; 14 bases match TRBD2. V lost 4 bases to trimming and J lost 2 bases; unmatched junction nucleotides: 6. The CDR3 loop spans 17 amino acids. CDR1 and CDR2 from the germline V gene are KGHDR and SFDVKD. CDR3 region: CATSEDPGLAGAYEQYF. In DNA form, the CDR3 reads TGTGCCACCAGTGAAGACCCGGGACTAGCGGGAGCCTACGAGCAGTACTTC.

This clone occurred once. The chain uses TRBV19 and TRBJ2-1; D is unresolved. V was trimmed by 1 base and J by 5 bases, leaving 3 bases between them. Germline lookup yields CDR1 LNHDA and CDR2 SQIVND (reference sequence). CDR3 size: 12 residues. The DNA of the CDR3 is TGTGCCAGTAGTATAGGTAACAATGAGCAGTTCTTC. Its protein is CASSIGNNEQFF.

The gene calls are TRBV19 and TRBJ1-6; weak D call: TRBD1 (6 bases). The CDR3 consists of 15 residues. Germline CDR1 and CDR2: LNHDA and SQIVND (reference sequence). V lost 6 bases and J lost 8, with 17 bases in between. CDR3 amino acids: CASSRPGQDYSPLHF. CDR3 in DNA: TGTGCCAGTAGCCGTCCGGGACAAGATTATTCACCCCTCCACTTT.

This chain links TRBV29-1 with TRBJ1-4; D gene uncertain. Germline CDR1 and CDR2: SQVTM and ANQGSEA. V was trimmed by 5 bases and J by 5 bases, leaving 15 bases between them. The CDR3 consists of 14 residues. The CDR3 nucleotides read TGCAGCGTTAGGACTACCGGGCACAATGAAAAACTGTTTTTT. It yields the protein CSVRTTGHNEKLFF.

The table lists this clone with a few counts. This chain connects TRBV3-1 (or the pseudogene TRBV3-2) to TRBJ2-3; TRBD2 is a possible D gene (6 bases). The CDR3 spans 15 residues. Per the germline V gene, CDR1 is LGHDT and CDR2 is YNNKEL (reference sequence). V lost 4 bases and J lost 2, with 13 bases in between. This chain's CDR3 is CASSLSGLLTDTQYF. The CDR3 DNA reads as TGTGCCAGCAGCCTTAGCGGACTACTCACAGATACGCAGTATTTT.

The V and J genes are TRBV5-5 and TRBJ1-3; 9 bases are a match to TRBD1. V gave up 5 bases and J gave up 4 bases; unmatched junction bases: 7. CDR1 and CDR2 from the germline V gene are SGHKS and YYEKEE (reference sequence). This CDR3 has 15 residues. The CDR3, as DNA: TGTGCCAGCAGTTCGGGACAGGGTCCAGGAAACACCATATATTTT. It specifies CASSSGQGPGNTIYF. The full variable domain, with the rest looked up from reference TRBV5-5 and TRBJ1-3, is DAGVTQSPTHLIKTRGQQVTLRCSPISGHKSVSWYQQVLGQGPQFIFQYYEKEERGRGNFPDRFSARQFPNYSSELNVNALLLGDSALYLCASSSGQGPGNTIYFGEGSWLTVV.

The chain carries TRBV28 and TRBJ1-2, with 7 bases aligning to TRBD1. The CDR3 extends over 14 amino acids. V lost 10 bases, J lost 4 bases, and 12 bases stayed unmatched. Germline V gene data show CDR1 as MDHEN and CDR2 as SYDVKM. DNA of the CDR3: TGTGCCACCAAGCGTCAAGGGACAGCCTATGGCTACACCTTC. This codes for CATKRQGTAYGYTF.

This chain connects TRBV5-1 to TRBJ2-7; 8 nucleotides match TRBD2. The CDR3 runs 14 residues. V lost 6 bases to trimming and J lost 5 bases; unmatched junction nucleotides: 10. Germline loops: CDR1 SGHRS, CDR2 YFSETQ. CDR3 in amino acids: CASTFTGGPDEQYF. In DNA, the CDR3 is TGCGCCAGCACCTTTACGGGAGGGCCCGACGAGCAGTACTTC.

V and J are TRBV18 and TRBJ1-1; 7 nucleotides line up with TRBD1. The V gene end was trimmed by 2 bases and the J gene end by 7 bases; junction bases not matched to a gene: 4. The CDR3 has 13 residues. Germline loops: CDR1 KGHSH, CDR2 LQKENI. CDR3 sequence: CASSPGTGDEAFF. CDR3 nucleotide sequence: TGTGCCAGCTCACCAGGCACAGGGGATGAAGCTTTCTTT.

The chain recombines TRBV7-3 with TRBJ2-2; D uncertain. Germline-derived CDR1 and CDR2 are SGHTA and FQGTGA. This CDR3 comprises 14 residues. With 7 bases removed from V and 0 bases from J, the gap between germline ends came to 9 bases. CDR3 loop: CASKQYSNTGELFF. The DNA of the CDR3 is TGTGCCAGCAAACAGTATTCGAACACCGGGGAGCTGTTTTTT. The whole variable domain, remainder taken from reference TRBV7-3 and TRBJ2-2, is GAGVSQTPSNKVTEKGKYVELRCDPISGHTALYWYRQSLGQGPEFLIYFQGTGAADDSGLPNDRFFAVRPEGSVSTLKIQRTERGDSAVYLCASKQYSNTGELFFGEGSRLTVL.

The chain couples TRBV30 to TRBJ1-2; the match to TRBD1 covers 7 bases. This CDR3 region has 13 residues. V lost 1 base and J lost 4; bases outside the gene matches: 3. Germline-derived CDR1 and CDR2 are GTSNPN and SVGIG (reference sequence). DNA for the CDR3: TGTGCCTGGAGTGGACAGGGTAGCTATGGCTACACCTTC. Amino acids: CAWSGQGSYGYTF.

V gene TRBV11-3 combines with J gene TRBJ2-3, with D possibly being TRBD2 (6 bases). The CDR3 is 15 residues long. Trimming removed 5 bases from V and 7 bases from J, with 19 bases in between. The V gene's germline CDR1 is SGHNT and CDR2 YENEEA. The CDR3 DNA follows: TGTGCCAGCAGCCTAGTCCGGGAGACCTCAAATACGCAGTATTTT. It encodes CASSLVRETSNTQYF.

The chain has TRBV10-3 and TRBJ2-2, with 8 bases fitting TRBD2. The V segment lost 11 bases and the J segment 6 bases; nucleotides outside the gene matches: 11. The CDR3 consists of 14 residues. From germline, CDR1 is ENHRY and CDR2 SYGVKD. The CDR3 coding sequence is TGTGCCTCCGGGGGGGGGCCGGTTTCCGGGGAGCTGTTTTTT. It is translated as CASGGGPVSGELFF.